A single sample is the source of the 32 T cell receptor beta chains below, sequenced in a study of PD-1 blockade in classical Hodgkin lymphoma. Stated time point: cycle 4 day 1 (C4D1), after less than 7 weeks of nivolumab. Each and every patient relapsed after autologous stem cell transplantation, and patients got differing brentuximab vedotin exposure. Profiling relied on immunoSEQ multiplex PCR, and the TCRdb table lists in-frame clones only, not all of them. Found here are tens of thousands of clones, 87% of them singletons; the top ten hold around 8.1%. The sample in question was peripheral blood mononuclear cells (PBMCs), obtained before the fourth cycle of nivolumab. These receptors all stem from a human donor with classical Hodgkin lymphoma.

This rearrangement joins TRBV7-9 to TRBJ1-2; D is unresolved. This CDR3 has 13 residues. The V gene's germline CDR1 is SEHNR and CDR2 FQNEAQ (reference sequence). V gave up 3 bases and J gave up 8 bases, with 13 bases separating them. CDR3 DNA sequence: TGTGCCAGCAGCTTGGTCATCGTCATGGGCTACACCTTC. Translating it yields CASSLVIVMGYTF.

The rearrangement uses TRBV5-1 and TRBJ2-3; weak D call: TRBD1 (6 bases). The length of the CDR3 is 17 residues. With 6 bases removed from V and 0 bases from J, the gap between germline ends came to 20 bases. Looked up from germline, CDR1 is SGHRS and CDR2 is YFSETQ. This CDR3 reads CASNRQGTRGSTDTQYF. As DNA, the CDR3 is TGCGCCAGCAATAGGCAGGGGACGCGAGGGAGCACAGATACGCAGTATTTT.

CDR3 in amino acids: CASRPTANTEAFF. Written as DNA, the CDR3 is TGTGCCAGTAGGCCGACAGCGAACACTGAAGCTTTCTTT. The chain carries TRBV19 and TRBJ1-1, with D possibly TRBD1 on 5 matching bases. Trimming shortened V by 6 bases and J by 1 base, and 9 bases separated the two germline ends. The germline V gene has CDR1 LNHDA and CDR2 SQIVND (reference sequence). This CDR3 comprises 13 residues.

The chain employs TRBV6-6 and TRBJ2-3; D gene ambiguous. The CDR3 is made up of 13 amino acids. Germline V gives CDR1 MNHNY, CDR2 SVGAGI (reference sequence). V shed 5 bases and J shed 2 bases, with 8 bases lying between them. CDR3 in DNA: TGTGCCAGCAGTGCACCAATCACAGATACGCAGTATTTT. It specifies CASSAPITDTQYF.

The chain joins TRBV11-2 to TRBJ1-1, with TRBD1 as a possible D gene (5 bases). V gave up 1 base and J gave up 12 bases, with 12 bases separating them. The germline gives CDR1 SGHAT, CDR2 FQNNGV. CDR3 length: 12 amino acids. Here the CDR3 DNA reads TGTGCCAGCAGCTTAGGCCCAGGGATGACTTTCTTT. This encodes CASSLGPGMTFF. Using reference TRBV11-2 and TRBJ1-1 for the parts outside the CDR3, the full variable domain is EAGVAQSPRYKIIEKRQSVAFWCNPISGHATLYWYQQILGQGPKLLIQFQNNGVVDDSQLPKDRFSAERLKGVDSTLKIQPAKLEDSAVYLCASSLGPGMTFFGQGTRLTVV.

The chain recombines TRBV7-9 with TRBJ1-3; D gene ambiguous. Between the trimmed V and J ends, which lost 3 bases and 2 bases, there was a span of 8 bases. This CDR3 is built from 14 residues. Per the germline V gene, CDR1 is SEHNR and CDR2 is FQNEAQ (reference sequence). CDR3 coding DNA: TGTGCCAGCAGCTTTGCTGGGGCTGGAAACACCATATATTTT. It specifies CASSFAGAGNTIYF.

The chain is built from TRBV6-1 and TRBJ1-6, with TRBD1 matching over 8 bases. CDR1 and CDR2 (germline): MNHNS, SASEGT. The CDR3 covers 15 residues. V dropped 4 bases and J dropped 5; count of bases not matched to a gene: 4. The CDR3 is CASSGPGQDNSPLHF. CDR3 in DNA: TGTGCCAGCAGTGGACCGGGACAGGATAATTCACCCCTCCACTTT.

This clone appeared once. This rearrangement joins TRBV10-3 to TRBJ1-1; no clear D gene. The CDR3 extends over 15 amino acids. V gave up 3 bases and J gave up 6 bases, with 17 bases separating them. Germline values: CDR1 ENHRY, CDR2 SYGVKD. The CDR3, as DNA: TGTGCCATCAGTGAAGGGCAGGCCCATCAGCCTGAAGCTTTCTTT. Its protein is CAISEGQAHQPEAFF.

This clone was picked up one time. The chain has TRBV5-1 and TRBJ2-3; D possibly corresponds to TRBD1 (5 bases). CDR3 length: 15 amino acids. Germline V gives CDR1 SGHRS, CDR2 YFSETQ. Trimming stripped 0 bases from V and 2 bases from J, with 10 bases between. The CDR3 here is CASSLGLGVTDTQYF. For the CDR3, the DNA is TGCGCCAGCAGCTTGGGGTTAGGGGTCACAGATACGCAGTATTTT.

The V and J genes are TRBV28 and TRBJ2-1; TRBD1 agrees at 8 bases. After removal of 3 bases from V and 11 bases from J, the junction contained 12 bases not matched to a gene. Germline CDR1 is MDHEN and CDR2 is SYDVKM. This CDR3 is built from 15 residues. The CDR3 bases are TGTGCCAGCAGTTTGATCCCGCAGGGGGCCATTCAGCAGTTCTTC. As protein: CASSLIPQGAIQQFF.

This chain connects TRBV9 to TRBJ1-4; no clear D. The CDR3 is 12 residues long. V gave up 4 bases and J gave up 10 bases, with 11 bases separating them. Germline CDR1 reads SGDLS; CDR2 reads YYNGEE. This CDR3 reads CASSPSGVKLFF. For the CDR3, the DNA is TGTGCCAGCAGCCCCAGTGGAGTAAAACTGTTTTTT. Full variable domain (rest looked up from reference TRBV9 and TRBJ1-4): DSGVTQTPKHLITATGQRVTLRCSPRSGDLSVYWYQQSLDQGLQFLIQYYNGEERAKGNILERFSAQQFPDLHSELNLSSLELGDSALYFCASSPSGVKLFFGSGTQLSVL.

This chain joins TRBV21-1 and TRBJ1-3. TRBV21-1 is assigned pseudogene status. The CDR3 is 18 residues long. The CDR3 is CASSKMCVGRSSGNTIYF. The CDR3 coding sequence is TGTGCCAGCAGCAAAATGTGCGTGGGTCGGAGCTCTGGAAACACCATATATTTT.

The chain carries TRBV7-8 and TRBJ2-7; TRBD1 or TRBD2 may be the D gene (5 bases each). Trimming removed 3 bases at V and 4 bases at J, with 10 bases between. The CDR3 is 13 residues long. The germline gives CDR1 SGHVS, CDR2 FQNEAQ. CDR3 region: CASSLGPNYEQYF. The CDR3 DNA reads TGTGCCAGCAGCTTGGGACCGAATTACGAGCAGTACTTC.

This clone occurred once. The CDR3 nucleotides read TGTGCCAGCAGCTTAATAGATGGGGGGTTATATGGCTACACCTTC. Its protein product is CASSLIDGGLYGYTF. The chain uses TRBV5-5 and TRBJ1-2, with D perhaps TRBD1 (5 bases). V was clipped by 2 bases and J by 5 bases, with 16 bases between them. The CDR3 contains 15 residues. Per germline, CDR1 SGHKS and CDR2 YYEKEE (reference sequence).

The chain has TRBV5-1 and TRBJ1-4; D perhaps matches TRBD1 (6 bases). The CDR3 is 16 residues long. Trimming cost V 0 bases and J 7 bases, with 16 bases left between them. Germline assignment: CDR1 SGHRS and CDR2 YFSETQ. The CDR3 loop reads CASSLEGRGGGEKLFF. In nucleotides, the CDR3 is TGCGCCAGCAGCTTGGAGGGCAGGGGAGGCGGTGAAAAACTGTTTTTT.

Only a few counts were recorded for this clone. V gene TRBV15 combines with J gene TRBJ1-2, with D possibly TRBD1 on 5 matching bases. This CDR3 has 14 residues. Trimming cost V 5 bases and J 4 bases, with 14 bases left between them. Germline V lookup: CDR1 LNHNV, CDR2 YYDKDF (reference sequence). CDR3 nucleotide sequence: TGTGCCACCAGCGATAAAAGGGGTCCCTATGGCTACACCTTC. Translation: CATSDKRGPYGYTF.

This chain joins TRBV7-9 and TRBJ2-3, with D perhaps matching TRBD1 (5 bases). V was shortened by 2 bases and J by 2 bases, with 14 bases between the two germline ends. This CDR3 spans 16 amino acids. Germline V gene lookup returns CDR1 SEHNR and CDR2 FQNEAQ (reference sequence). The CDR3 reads CASSLLGVGSTDTQYF. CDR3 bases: TGTGCCAGCAGCTTATTAGGGGTCGGATCCACAGATACGCAGTATTTT.

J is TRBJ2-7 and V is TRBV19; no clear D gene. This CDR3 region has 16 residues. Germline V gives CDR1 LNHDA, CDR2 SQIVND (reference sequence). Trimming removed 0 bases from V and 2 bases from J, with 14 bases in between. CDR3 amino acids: CASSIELSSQAYEQYF. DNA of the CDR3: TGTGCCAGTAGTATAGAACTCAGCTCTCAAGCCTACGAGCAGTACTTC.

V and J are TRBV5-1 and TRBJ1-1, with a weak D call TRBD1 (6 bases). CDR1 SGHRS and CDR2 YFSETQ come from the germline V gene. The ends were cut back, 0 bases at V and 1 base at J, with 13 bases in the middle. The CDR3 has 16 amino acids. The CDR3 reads CASSLAGARGNTEAFF. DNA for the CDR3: TGCGCCAGCAGCTTGGCAGGGGCGCGGGGGAACACTGAAGCTTTCTTT.

The CDR3 region has the DNA TGCGCCAGCAGCCCCCCGGGGCAGATGAACACCGGGGAGCTGTTTTTT. Translating it yields CASSPPGQMNTGELFF. The rearrangement links TRBV5-1 to TRBJ2-2, with D possibly being TRBD1 or TRBD2 (5 bases each). The CDR3 has 16 amino acids. Trimming pared 4 bases from V and 1 base from J, leaving 14 bases between. Looked up from germline, CDR1 is SGHRS and CDR2 is YFSETQ. Full variable domain (remainder filled in from reference TRBV5-1 and TRBJ2-2): KAGVTQTPRYLIKTRGQQVTLSCSPISGHRSVSWYQQTPGQGLQFLFEYFSETQRNKGNFPGRFSGRQFSNSRSEMNVSTLELGDSALYLCASSPPGQMNTGELFFGEGSRLTVL.

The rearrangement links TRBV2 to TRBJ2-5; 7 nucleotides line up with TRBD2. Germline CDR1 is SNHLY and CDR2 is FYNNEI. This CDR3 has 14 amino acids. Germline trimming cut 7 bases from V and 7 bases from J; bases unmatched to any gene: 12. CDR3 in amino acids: CASTPIKLAATQYF. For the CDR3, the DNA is TGTGCCAGCACCCCCATCAAGCTAGCGGCGACCCAGTACTTC.

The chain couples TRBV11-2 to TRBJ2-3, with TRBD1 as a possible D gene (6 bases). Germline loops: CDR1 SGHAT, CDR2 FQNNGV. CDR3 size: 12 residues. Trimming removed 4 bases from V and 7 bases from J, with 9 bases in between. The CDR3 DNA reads TGTGCCAGCAGCTCCCAGGGGTATACGCAGTATTTT. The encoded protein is CASSSQGYTQYF.

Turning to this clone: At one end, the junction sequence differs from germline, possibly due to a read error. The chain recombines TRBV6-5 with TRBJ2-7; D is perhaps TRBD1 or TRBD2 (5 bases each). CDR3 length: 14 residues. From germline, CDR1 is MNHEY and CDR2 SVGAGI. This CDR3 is CASTRGAQAAEQYF. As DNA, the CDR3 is TGTGCCAGCACCCGAGGGGCCCAAGCTGCGGAGCAATACTTC.

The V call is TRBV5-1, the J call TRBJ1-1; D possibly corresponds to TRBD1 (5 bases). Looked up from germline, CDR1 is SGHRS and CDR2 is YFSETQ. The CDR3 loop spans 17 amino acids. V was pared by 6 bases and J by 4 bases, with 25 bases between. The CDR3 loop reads CASKPLPAKGLGTEAFF. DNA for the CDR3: TGCGCCAGCAAGCCCCTACCCGCGAAGGGGTTGGGCACTGAAGCTTTCTTT.

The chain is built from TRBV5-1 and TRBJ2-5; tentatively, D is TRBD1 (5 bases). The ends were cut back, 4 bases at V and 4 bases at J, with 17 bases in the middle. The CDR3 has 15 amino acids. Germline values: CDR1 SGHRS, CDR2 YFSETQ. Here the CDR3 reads CASSPDTPRRETQYF. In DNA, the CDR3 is TGCGCCAGCAGCCCGGACACCCCGAGGAGAGAGACCCAGTACTTC.

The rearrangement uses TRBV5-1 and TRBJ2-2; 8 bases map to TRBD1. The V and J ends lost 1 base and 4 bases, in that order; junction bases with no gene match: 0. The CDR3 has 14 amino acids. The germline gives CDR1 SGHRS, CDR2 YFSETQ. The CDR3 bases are TGCGCCAGCAGCTTGACAGGGGGCACCGGGGAGCTGTTTTTT. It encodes CASSLTGGTGELFF.

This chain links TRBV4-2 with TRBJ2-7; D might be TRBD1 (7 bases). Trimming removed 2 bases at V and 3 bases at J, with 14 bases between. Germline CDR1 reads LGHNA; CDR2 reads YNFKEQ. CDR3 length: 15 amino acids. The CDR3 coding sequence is TGTGCCAGCAGCCAATCTTCAGGGGGGAGCTACGAGCAGTACTTC. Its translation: CASSQSSGGSYEQYF.

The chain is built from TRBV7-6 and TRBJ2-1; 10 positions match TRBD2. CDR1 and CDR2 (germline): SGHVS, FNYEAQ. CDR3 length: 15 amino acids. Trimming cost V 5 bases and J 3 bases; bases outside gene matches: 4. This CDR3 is CASSPGLAVYNEQFF. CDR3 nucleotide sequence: TGTGCCAGCAGCCCTGGACTAGCGGTCTACAATGAGCAGTTCTTC. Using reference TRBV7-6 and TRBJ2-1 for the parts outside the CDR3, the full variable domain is GAGVSQSPRYKVTKRGQDVALRCDPISGHVSLYWYRQALGQGPEFLTYFNYEAQQDKSGLPNDRFSAERPEGSISTLTIQRTEQRDSAMYRCASSPGLAVYNEQFFGPGTRLTVL.

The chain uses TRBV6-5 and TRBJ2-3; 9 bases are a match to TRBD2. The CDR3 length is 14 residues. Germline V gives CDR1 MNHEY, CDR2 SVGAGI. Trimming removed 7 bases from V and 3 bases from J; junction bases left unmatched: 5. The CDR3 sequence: CASTRGGLTDTQYF. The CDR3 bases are TGTGCCAGCACGCGGGGGGGCCTGACAGATACGCAGTATTTT.

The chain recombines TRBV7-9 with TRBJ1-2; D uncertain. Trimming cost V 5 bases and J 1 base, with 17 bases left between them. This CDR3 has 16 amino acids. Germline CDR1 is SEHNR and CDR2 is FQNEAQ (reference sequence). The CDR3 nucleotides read TGTGCCAGCAGCGTCAGAGGCGAATATGATAACTATGGCTACACCTTC. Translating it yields CASSVRGEYDNYGYTF.

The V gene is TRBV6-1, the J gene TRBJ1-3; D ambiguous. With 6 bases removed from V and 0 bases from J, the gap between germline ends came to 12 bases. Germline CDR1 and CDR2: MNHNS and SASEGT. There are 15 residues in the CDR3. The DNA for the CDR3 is TGTGCCAGCAGGCGGAAGGGTCCCTCTGGAAACACCATATATTTT. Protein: CASRRKGPSGNTIYF.

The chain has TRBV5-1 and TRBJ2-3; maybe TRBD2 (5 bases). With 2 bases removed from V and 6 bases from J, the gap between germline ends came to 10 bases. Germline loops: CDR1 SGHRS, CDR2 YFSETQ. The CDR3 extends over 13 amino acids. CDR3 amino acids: CASSLADQDTQYF. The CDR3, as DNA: TGCGCCAGCAGCTTAGCGGATCAGGATACGCAGTATTTT.